The next 15 T cell receptor beta chains were all read from a single sample in a study of T cell responses to AZD1222 COVID-19 vaccine. Sequencing used immunoSEQ multiplex PCR; TCRdb keeps in-frame clones, though not all of them. Here the sample spans roughly 120,000 clones, 85% to 95% being singletons. The sample was peripheral blood, taken on day 0 of AZD1222 vaccination. The receptor set was obtained from an adult in good health.

The chain combines TRBV5-4 with TRBJ2-5; a possible D gene is TRBD2 (6 bases). This CDR3 contains 15 residues. V was shortened by 4 bases and J by 5 bases, with 18 bases between the two germline ends. Germline V gene lookup returns CDR1 SGHNT and CDR2 YYREEE (reference sequence). CDR3 DNA: TGTGCCAGCAGCCCCCGTGGGGGGATCGGGGAGACCCAGTACTTC. Amino acid sequence: CASSPRGGIGETQYF.

This chain joins TRBV29-1 and TRBJ1-2, with 7 nucleotides matching TRBD1. There are 12 residues in the CDR3. Germline-derived CDR1 and CDR2 are SQVTM and ANQGSEA. V dropped 6 bases and J dropped 7; count of bases not matched to a gene: 8. Here the CDR3 reads CSVPQGRSGYTF. In DNA form, the CDR3 reads TGCAGCGTGCCACAGGGGCGGAGTGGCTACACCTTC.

The gene calls are TRBV25-1 and TRBJ1-3; D is unclear. Trimming removed 3 bases at V and 5 bases at J, with 14 bases between. CDR1 and CDR2 (germline): MGHDK, SYGVNS. CDR3 length: 15 residues. This CDR3 is CASSDPTEARNTIYF. CDR3 DNA: TGTGCCAGCAGTGACCCGACGGAAGCCAGAAACACCATATATTTT.

The chain links TRBV7-8 to TRBJ1-1; no definite D call. Germline V gives CDR1 SGHVS, CDR2 FQNEAQ. V was cut by 2 bases and J by 6 bases, with 13 bases left in between. This CDR3 has 14 amino acids. This CDR3 is CASSLYARSPEAFF. In DNA form, the CDR3 reads TGTGCCAGCAGCTTATATGCTCGGTCCCCTGAAGCTTTCTTT.

The chain links TRBV14 to TRBJ2-7; TRBD2 is a possible D gene (6 bases). CDR1 and CDR2 (germline): SGHDN, FVKESK. Trimming stripped 9 bases from V and 1 base from J, with 13 bases between. The CDR3 covers 13 residues. In nucleotides, the CDR3 is TGTGCCAGTGGAGGGGCCCCATCCTACGAGCAGTACTTC. It specifies CASGGAPSYEQYF.

This clone was recorded once. The rearrangement joins TRBV6-6 to TRBJ2-7, with D tentatively TRBD1 or TRBD2 (5 bases each). V lost 8 bases and J 2 bases, leaving 13 bases between the germline ends. CDR3 length: 13 amino acids. Germline values: CDR1 MNHNY, CDR2 SVGAGI (reference sequence). The CDR3 bases are TGTGCCAGCGGGGGACCATTGGCCTACGAGCAGTACTTC. It specifies CASGGPLAYEQYF.

The chain couples TRBV6-5 to TRBJ1-2; D is uncertain. The CDR3 extends over 13 amino acids. Germline CDR1 reads MNHEY; CDR2 reads SVGAGI. V lost 8 bases, J lost 4 bases, and 14 bases lay in between. CDR3: CASGSIPLYGYTF. As DNA, the CDR3 is TGTGCCAGCGGTTCGATACCGCTCTATGGCTACACCTTC.

This clone was found once. The chain uses TRBV7-9 and TRBJ2-7, with TRBD2 matching over 15 bases. V trimming: 3 bases; J trimming: 3 bases; junction bases outside the gene matches: 6. Germline CDR1 SEHNR, CDR2 FQNEAQ (reference sequence). This CDR3 comprises 17 residues. The CDR3 reads CASSFSGTSGRRYEQYF. CDR3 nucleotide sequence: TGTGCCAGCAGCTTCTCCGGGACTAGCGGGAGGCGCTACGAGCAGTACTTC.

The J gene is TRBJ2-3, the V gene TRBV5-1; tentatively, D is TRBD1 (6 bases). Between the trimmed V and J ends, which lost 3 bases and 4 bases, there was a span of 6 bases. This CDR3 spans 12 amino acids. Germline V gene data show CDR1 as SGHRS and CDR2 as YFSETQ. CDR3 nucleotides: TGCGCCAGCAGCTGGGGGCCAGATACGCAGTATTTT. It translates to CASSWGPDTQYF.

This sequence joins TRBV3-1 (or the pseudogene TRBV3-2) and TRBJ2-1; tentatively, D is TRBD1 or TRBD2 (5 bases each). V was pared by 8 bases and J by 5 bases, with 19 bases between. Germline CDR1 and CDR2: LGHDT and YNNKEL (reference sequence). The CDR3 spans 15 residues. The CDR3 region has the DNA TGTGCCAGCCGCCCCCGAGGGGTCCCCCACAATGAGCAGTTCTTC. Its translation is CASRPRGVPHNEQFF.

The rearrangement links TRBV7-9 to TRBJ2-7, with a tentative D call TRBD1 (6 bases). This CDR3 has 13 residues. Trimming pared 6 bases from V and 4 bases from J, leaving 13 bases between. CDR1 and CDR2 (germline): SEHNR, FQNEAQ (reference sequence). CDR3 protein: CASSRQAFYEQYF. The CDR3 DNA is TGTGCCAGCAGTAGACAGGCCTTTTACGAGCAGTACTTC.

The chain couples TRBV24-1 to TRBJ1-5; D gene unclear. The V end was cut by 1 base, the J end by 1 base, with 4 bases between. Germline CDR1 and CDR2: KGHDR and SFDVKD. CDR3 size: 14 residues. CDR3 residues: CATSDFQSNQPQHF. The CDR3 nucleotides are TGTGCCACCAGTGATTTTCAGAGCAATCAGCCCCAGCATTTT.

The chain is built from TRBV7-2 and TRBJ1-1; D call uncertain. The CDR3 runs 13 residues. The V and J ends lost 0 bases and 2 bases respectively, with 4 bases between them. Per the germline V gene, CDR1 is SGHTA and CDR2 is FQGNSA. Here the CDR3 DNA reads TGTGCCAGCAGCTTAGCTCGTAACACTGAAGCTTTCTTT. This codes for CASSLARNTEAFF.

This clone was counted once. This sequence joins TRBV28 and TRBJ1-4, with TRBD1 identical over 8 bases. Germline CDR1 MDHEN, CDR2 SYDVKM. V was pared by 5 bases and J by 4 bases, with 6 bases of the junction left unmatched. The CDR3 is 15 residues long. This CDR3 reads CASSGGQAGNEKLFF. CDR3 DNA: TGTGCCAGCAGTGGGGGACAGGCGGGTAATGAAAAACTGTTTTTT.

The genes are TRBV27 and TRBJ2-1; D is undetermined. This CDR3 spans 12 amino acids. The germline V gene has CDR1 MNHEY and CDR2 SMNVEV (reference sequence). V lost 2 bases and J lost 9, with 8 bases in between. CDR3 loop: CASSLTRGEQFF. The CDR3 nucleotides are TGTGCCAGCAGTTTAACCCGCGGTGAGCAGTTCTTC.